These 28 T cell receptor beta chains share one sample of origin, sequenced in a study of cytomegalovirus exposure and HLA in healthy donors. Use of 60 Vbeta and 13 Jbeta primers characterized the PCR. Assay: immunoSEQ multiplex PCR; the TCRdb copy retains only in-frame clones and omits some. The profile shows approximately 82,000 clones, 60% to 80% of them singletons. Sample: PBMCs. These TCRs come from a woman between 50 and 59 years old in good health and CMV-seropositive.

The gene calls are TRBV2 and TRBJ2-1; 11 bases match TRBD2. V lost 3 bases, J lost 13 bases, and 2 bases stayed unmatched. CDR1 and CDR2 (germline): SNHLY, FYNNEI. The CDR3 covers 12 residues. CDR3 protein: CASSELAGGQFF. Written as DNA, the CDR3 is TGTGCCAGCAGTGAGCTAGCGGGAGGTCAGTTCTTC.

This clone was seen a few times. This sequence joins TRBV28 and TRBJ2-7; 10 bases are shared with TRBD2. The CDR3 is 15 residues long. Per germline, CDR1 MDHEN and CDR2 SYDVKM. J gave up 1 base and V 7 bases, and 7 bases lay outside the gene matches. CDR3 sequence: CASTPHSGRSYEQYF. The CDR3 DNA is TGTGCCAGCACGCCCCATAGCGGGAGGTCCTACGAGCAGTACTTC.

A single count supports this clone. This chain connects TRBV30 to TRBJ2-1, with D uncertain. The V and J ends lost 2 bases and 9 bases respectively, with 8 bases between them. CDR3 size: 11 residues. From germline, CDR1 is GTSNPN and CDR2 SVGIG (reference sequence). The CDR3 nucleotides are TGTGCCTGGAGTCGGGTGGGTGAGCAGTTCTTC. It yields the protein CAWSRVGEQFF.

The chain joins TRBV19 to TRBJ1-4; the match to TRBD1 covers 7 bases. This CDR3 is 16 amino acids long. Looked up from germline, CDR1 is LNHDA and CDR2 is SQIVND (reference sequence). V lost 1 base and J lost 4; bases outside the gene matches: 6. The CDR3 DNA is TGTGCCAGTAGTATAGCCTATCGGGACAGTAATGAAAAACTGTTTTTT. Its translation: CASSIAYRDSNEKLFF.

The V call is TRBV5-1, the J call TRBJ1-1; TRBD1 agrees at 10 bases. CDR1 and CDR2 from the germline V gene are SGHRS and YFSETQ. Germline trimming cut 7 bases from V and 5 bases from J; bases unmatched to any gene: 8. CDR3 size: 14 residues. The chain's CDR3 is CASLTGTGETEAFF. CDR3 nucleotide sequence: TGCGCCAGCCTTACTGGGACAGGGGAAACTGAAGCTTTCTTT.

The V and J genes are TRBV10-2 and TRBJ2-7; 10 nucleotides align to TRBD1. V lost 4 bases and J lost 3; bases outside the gene matches: 9. Germline CDR1 and CDR2: WSHSY and SAAADI. The CDR3 sequence is 16 residues long. As DNA, the CDR3 is TGCGCCAGCAGTGGACTGAGGGACAGGGGCCGCTACGAGCAGTACTTC. This gives the protein CASSGLRDRGRYEQYF.

This chain connects TRBV5-1 to TRBJ2-1; D uncertain. V was cut by 0 bases and J by 5 bases, with 3 bases left in between. Germline lookup yields CDR1 SGHRS and CDR2 YFSETQ. This CDR3 has 12 residues. Here the CDR3 reads CASSLADNEQFF. For the CDR3, the DNA is TGCGCCAGCAGCTTGGCCGACAATGAGCAGTTCTTC.

In this sample, this clone turned up once. This rearrangement joins TRBV11-2 to TRBJ1-2; D is unclear. The ends were cut back, 5 bases at V and 7 bases at J, with 8 bases in the middle. Germline-derived CDR1 and CDR2 are SGHAT and FQNNGV. The CDR3 covers 11 residues. The chain's CDR3 is CASSPGSGYTF. In DNA, the CDR3 is TGTGCCAGCAGCCCGGGGAGTGGCTACACCTTC.

This rearrangement joins TRBV7-6 to TRBJ2-7; the match to TRBD2 covers 10 bases. The CDR3 is 14 residues long. Germline V CDR1 and CDR2: SGHVS, FNYEAQ. After removal of 4 bases from V and 5 bases from J, the junction contained 5 bases not matched to a gene. For the CDR3, the DNA is TGTGCCAGCAGCTCCGGGACTAGCGAGAACGAGCAGTACTTC. This codes for CASSSGTSENEQYF.

This clone appeared once. CDR3 sequence: CSVDQGEQYF. DNA for the CDR3: TGCAGCGTTGACCAGGGCGAGCAGTACTTC. J is TRBJ2-7 and V is TRBV29-1, with D tentatively TRBD1 (5 bases). V was pared by 3 bases and J by 6 bases, with 6 bases between. The CDR3 totals 10 residues. From germline, CDR1 is SQVTM and CDR2 ANQGSEA.

The chain links TRBV11-2 to TRBJ1-5, with a tentative D call TRBD1 (6 bases). Deletions cut 5 bases from V and 6 bases from J, with 17 bases between. Germline V gene lookup returns CDR1 SGHAT and CDR2 FQNNGV. This CDR3 has 15 amino acids. The chain's CDR3 is CASSLDGGTGQPQHF. DNA for the CDR3: TGTGCCAGCAGCCTCGATGGGGGCACCGGTCAGCCCCAGCATTTT.

The chain recombines TRBV7-9 with TRBJ2-7; 8 bases line up with TRBD1. The germline CDR1 and CDR2 sequences are SEHNR and FQNEAQ (reference sequence). The CDR3 length is 11 residues. The ends lost 10 bases at V and 6 bases at J; junction bases unmatched: 5. The CDR3 protein is CATGTGGEQYF. The DNA for the CDR3 is TGTGCCACCGGAACAGGGGGCGAGCAGTACTTC.

The V and J genes are TRBV5-6 and TRBJ1-2; D gene unclear. Trimming pared 3 bases from V and 7 bases from J, leaving 16 bases between. The CDR3 contains 14 residues. From germline, CDR1 is SGHDT and CDR2 YYEEEE. CDR3 sequence (DNA): TGTGCCAGCAGCTCGTCGCTGACATTGAGTGGCTACACCTTC. The encoded protein is CASSSSLTLSGYTF.

This clone appeared a few times. This chain joins TRBV20-1 and TRBJ2-2, with 11 bases lining up with TRBD2. CDR1 is DFQATT and CDR2 is SNEGSKA in the germline V gene (reference sequence). The CDR3 contains 11 residues. Germline trimming cut 6 bases from V and 15 bases from J; bases unmatched to any gene: 6. CDR3 in amino acids: CSAGRTSGLFF. The CDR3 DNA reads as TGCAGTGCGGGAAGGACTAGCGGGTTGTTTTTT.

The chain joins TRBV19 to TRBJ1-5; D possibly corresponds to TRBD1 (6 bases). CDR3 size: 14 residues. V lost 5 bases, J lost 4 bases, and 12 bases lay in between. CDR1 LNHDA and CDR2 SQIVND come from the germline V gene (reference sequence). The CDR3, as DNA: TGTGCCAGTAGTCTCAGGGGTAGGAATCAGCCCCAGCATTTT. Protein sequence: CASSLRGRNQPQHF.

The rearrangement links TRBV4-1 to TRBJ2-7, with D hard to call. The germline V gene has CDR1 MGHRA and CDR2 YSYEKL. CDR3 size: 14 residues. The V gene lost 0 bases and the J gene lost 1 base, with 7 bases spanning the gap. CDR3 DNA: TGCGCCAGCAGCCAAGATCGGAGTTCCTACGAGCAGTACTTC. Protein: CASSQDRSSYEQYF.

This clone was picked up a small number of times. The rearrangement links TRBV2 to TRBJ2-4; 10 bases are a match to TRBD1. Germline CDR1 and CDR2: SNHLY and FYNNEI. The CDR3 extends over 16 amino acids. Trimming removed 6 bases from V and 1 base from J; junction bases left unmatched: 6. The CDR3 bases are TGTGCCAGCAGGGACAGGGGGAGGACGGCCAAAAACATTCAGTACTTC. Its translation: CASRDRGRTAKNIQYF.

Here the CDR3 reads CASSTGGRLDTEAFF. The CDR3 nucleotides read TGTGCCAGCAGTACAGGGGGCAGATTGGACACTGAAGCTTTCTTT. The chain combines TRBV2 with TRBJ1-1, with TRBD1 matching over 9 bases. Germline lookup yields CDR1 SNHLY and CDR2 FYNNEI. The ends lost 5 bases at V and 3 bases at J; junction bases unmatched: 7. The CDR3 is made up of 15 amino acids.

The chain has TRBV14 and TRBJ2-1; maybe TRBD2 (6 bases). Germline CDR1 reads SGHDN; CDR2 reads FVKESK. This CDR3 is 19 amino acids long. The V gene lost 0 bases and the J gene lost 4 bases, with 22 bases spanning the gap. The CDR3 nucleotides read TGTGCCAGCAGCCAAGAAGGCATCGGCCTAGCGTGGGATTACAATGAGCAGTTCTTC. This sequence encodes CASSQEGIGLAWDYNEQFF.

The V call is TRBV6-1, the J call TRBJ1-5, with TRBD1 matching over 9 bases. This CDR3 is 15 amino acids long. Trimming took 4 bases from V and 7 from J; bases not matched to a gene: 8. Germline V gene lookup returns CDR1 MNHNS and CDR2 SASEGT. This CDR3 is CASSAGTGLTQPQHF. CDR3 DNA: TGTGCCAGCAGTGCCGGGACAGGGCTAACCCAGCCCCAGCATTTT.

The V gene is TRBV6-1, the J gene TRBJ2-7, with D hard to call. The CDR3 runs to 12 residues. V was shortened by 3 bases and J by 3 bases, with 6 bases between the two germline ends. Per the germline V gene, CDR1 is MNHNS and CDR2 is SASEGT. The CDR3 bases are TGTGCCAGCAGTGAGTACTACTACGAGCAGTACTTC. Its protein is CASSEYYYEQYF.

This clone came up once. V gene TRBV29-1 combines with J gene TRBJ2-7; TRBD2 matches 11 bases. Per the germline V gene, CDR1 is SQVTM and CDR2 is ANQGSEA. The CDR3 extends over 15 amino acids. V lost 6 bases, J lost 6 bases, and 13 bases stayed unmatched. This chain's CDR3 is CSVLPASLAGGEQYF. The CDR3, as DNA: TGCAGCGTCCTCCCCGCTAGCCTAGCGGGAGGCGAGCAGTACTTC.

This clone appeared a few times. The chain recombines TRBV6-4 with TRBJ2-2, with a tentative D call TRBD1 (5 bases). V was pared by 2 bases and J by 4 bases, with 5 bases between. Looked up from germline, CDR1 is MRHNA and CDR2 is SNTAGT. The CDR3 runs 13 residues. Here the CDR3 DNA reads TGTGCCAGCAGTGACAGGGGCACCGGGGAGCTGTTTTTT. This codes for CASSDRGTGELFF.

The chain employs TRBV2 and TRBJ2-7; 14 bases are a match to TRBD2. The CDR3 has 14 residues. In germline, CDR1 is SNHLY, CDR2 FYNNEI. V lost 7 bases to trimming and J lost 4 bases; unmatched junction nucleotides: 3. CDR3 nucleotides: TGTGCCAGCACAGGACTAGCGGGAGGTTACGAGCAGTACTTC. Its protein is CASTGLAGGYEQYF. Drawing the rest from reference TRBV2 and TRBJ2-7, the complete variable domain is EPEVTQTPSHQVTQMGQEVILRCVPISNHLYFYWYRQILGQKVEFLVSFYNNEISEKSEIFDDQFSVERPDGSNFTLKIRSTKLEDSAMYFCASTGLAGGYEQYFGPGTRLTVT.

The genes are TRBV27 and TRBJ1-5; 8 bases line up with TRBD1. J lost 6 bases, V lost 6 bases, and 13 bases had no gene match. Germline V gene lookup returns CDR1 MNHEY and CDR2 SMNVEV (reference sequence). The CDR3 consists of 16 residues. CDR3 region: CASRYTGQGGSQPQHF. CDR3 DNA: TGTGCCAGCAGGTACACAGGACAGGGCGGGAGTCAGCCCCAGCATTTT.

The chain uses TRBV6-5 and TRBJ2-3, with TRBD2 matching over 7 bases. The J segment lost 5 bases and the V segment lost 0 bases, leaving 8 bases of the junction unmatched. The length of the CDR3 is 16 residues. Germline lookup yields CDR1 MNHEY and CDR2 SVGAGI. CDR3 loop: CASSYSPREERDTQYF. In nucleotides, the CDR3 is TGTGCCAGCAGTTACTCCCCCCGGGAGGAAAGAGATACGCAGTATTTT.

The gene calls are TRBV5-4 and TRBJ2-5; TRBD1 matches at 7 bases. The CDR3 has 15 residues. The junction had 6 bases not matched to a gene; V was cut back by 1 base and J by 3 bases. Germline V gives CDR1 SGHNT, CDR2 YYREEE (reference sequence). The CDR3 DNA reads as TGTGCCAGCAGCTTGAGACAGGGTGGGGAAGAGACCCAGTACTTC. Its protein product is CASSLRQGGEETQYF.

This chain links TRBV23-1 with TRBJ1-2; TRBD1 might be the D (6 bases). TRBV23-1 is an ORF; its function is uncertain. Trimming took off 0 bases at V and 3 bases at J, with 11 bases between the two ends. The CDR3 has 15 residues. CDR3 loop: CASSQSPGTYYGYTF. The CDR3 coding sequence is TGCGCCAGCAGTCAATCCCCCGGGACATACTATGGCTACACCTTC.